These T cell receptor beta chains were read from a single sample in a study of T cells expressing NK-cell markers. Using the 5' RACE reads, TCRdb records one entry per CDR3 protein without DNA. The table for this sample gives about 540,000 distinct CDR3 sequences. The sequencing input was blood T cells: a sorted CD56 or NKG2C T cell subset, CD4+ or CD8+ T cells, or bulk PBMC T cells (not recorded which). The source of these receptors is a man aged 18 to 35 in good health. The CDR3 runs from the conserved cysteine through the conserved F or W.

j_call: TRBJ1-1; v_call: TRBV15; cdr3_aa: CATSREWTAMNTEAFF
j_call: TRBJ2-7; v_call: TRBV15; cdr3_aa: CATSSGGVRGPSEQYF
j_call: TRBJ2-7; v_call: TRBV29-1; cdr3_aa: CSVEDLDSYEQYF
j_call: TRBJ1-6; v_call: TRBV20-1; cdr3_aa: CSARALGQRLHF
j_call: TRBJ2-1; v_call: TRBV12-3/TRBV12-4; cdr3_aa: CASSRLAGGVNNEQFF
j_call: TRBJ2-1; v_call: TRBV27; cdr3_aa: CASKPGLAGVGQFF
j_call: TRBJ2-3; v_call: TRBV10-3; cdr3_aa: CAITETSGTDTQYF
j_call: TRBJ2-1; v_call: TRBV4-3; cdr3_aa: CASSQDSSSGRPYNEQFF
j_call: TRBJ2-1; v_call: TRBV5-1; cdr3_aa: CASSLGVGSSYNEQFF
j_call: TRBJ2-1; v_call: TRBV7-9; cdr3_aa: CASSLVGQGSHNEQFF
j_call: TRBJ2-1; v_call: TRBV10-3; cdr3_aa: CATPTRPSPYNEQFF